The source of this T cell receptor (beta chain) is a study of tumor and adjacent non-tumor tissue in lung cancer. The V and J ends lost 5 bases and 7 bases, in that order; junction bases with no gene match: 9. CDR3 length equals 13 residues. Germline-derived CDR1 and CDR2 are SQVTM and ANQGSEA. This sample's RNA came from whole unsorted tissue. This non-tumor lung sample came from over 3 cm beyond the tumor edge. Chemotherapy-naive patients with new lung cancer underwent thoracic surgery in China, August–late 2014. The library came from three nested PCR rounds adapted from ARM-PCR protocols. TCRdb used MiXCR to reprocess the multiplex PCR reads, holding one entry per CDR3 protein. Among about 110,000 distinct CDR3 sequences listed, around 57% were seen once. In this sample, this clonotype turned up many times.

The sequenced sample consisted of distant non-tumor lung tissue. The TCR comes from a man in his fifties or sixties with non-small cell lung cancer. The chain links TRBV29-1 to TRBJ2-3; 7 bases are a match to TRBD2. As DNA, the CDR3 is TGCAGCGTTATCATGCGCGGGGGATATACGCAGTATTTT. Its translation: CSVIMRGGYTQYF.